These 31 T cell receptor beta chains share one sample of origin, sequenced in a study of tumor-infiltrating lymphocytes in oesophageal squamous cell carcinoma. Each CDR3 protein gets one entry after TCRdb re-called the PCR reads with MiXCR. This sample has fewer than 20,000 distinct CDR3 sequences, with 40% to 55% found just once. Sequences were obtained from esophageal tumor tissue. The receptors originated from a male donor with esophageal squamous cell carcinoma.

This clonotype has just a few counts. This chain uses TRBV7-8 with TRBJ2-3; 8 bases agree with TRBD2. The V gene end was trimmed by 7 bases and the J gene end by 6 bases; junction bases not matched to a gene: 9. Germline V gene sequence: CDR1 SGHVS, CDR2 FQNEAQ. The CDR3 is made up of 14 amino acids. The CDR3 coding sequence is TGTGCCAGCACTTCTTTAGCGGGAATGGATACGCAGTATTTT. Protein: CASTSLAGMDTQYF.

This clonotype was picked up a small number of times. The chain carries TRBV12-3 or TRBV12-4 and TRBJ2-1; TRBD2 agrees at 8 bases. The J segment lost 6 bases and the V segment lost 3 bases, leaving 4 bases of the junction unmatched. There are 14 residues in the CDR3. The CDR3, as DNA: TGTGCCAGCAGTTTTTCAGCGGGAGTCAATGAGCAGTTCTTC. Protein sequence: CASSFSAGVNEQFF.

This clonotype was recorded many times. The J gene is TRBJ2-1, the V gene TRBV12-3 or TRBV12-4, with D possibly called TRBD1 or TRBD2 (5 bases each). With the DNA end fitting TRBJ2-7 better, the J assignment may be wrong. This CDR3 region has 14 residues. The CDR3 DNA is TGTGCCAGCAGTTTATCCCAGGGACGCAACGAGCAGTACTTC. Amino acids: CASSLSQGRNEQYF.

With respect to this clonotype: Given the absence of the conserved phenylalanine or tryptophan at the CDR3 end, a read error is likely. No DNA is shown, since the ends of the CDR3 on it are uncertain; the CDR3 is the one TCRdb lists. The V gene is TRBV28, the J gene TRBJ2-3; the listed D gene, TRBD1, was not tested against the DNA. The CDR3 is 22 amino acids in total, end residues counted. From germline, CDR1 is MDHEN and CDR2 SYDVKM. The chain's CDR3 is CASSFGGTGQGLGAWYEQYFGP.

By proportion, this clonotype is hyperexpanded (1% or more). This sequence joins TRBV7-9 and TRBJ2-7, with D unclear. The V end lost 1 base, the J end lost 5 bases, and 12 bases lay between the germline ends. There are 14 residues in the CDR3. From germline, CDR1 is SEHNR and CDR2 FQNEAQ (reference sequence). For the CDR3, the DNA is TGTGCCAGCAGCTTAGGGCTCACCCCGGACGAGCAGTACTTC. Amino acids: CASSLGLTPDEQYF.

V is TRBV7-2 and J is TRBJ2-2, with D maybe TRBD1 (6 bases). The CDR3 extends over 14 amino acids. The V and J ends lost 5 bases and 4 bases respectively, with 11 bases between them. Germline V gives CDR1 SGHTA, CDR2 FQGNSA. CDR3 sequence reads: CASSKNRVTGELFF. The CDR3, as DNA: TGTGCCAGCAGCAAAAACAGGGTCACCGGGGAGCTGTTTTTT.

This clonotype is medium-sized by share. CDR3 amino acids: CASSEGHYSSYEQYF. In DNA, the CDR3 is TGTGCCAGCAGTGAGGGACATTATAGCTCCTACGAGCAGTACTTC. J is TRBJ2-7 and V is TRBV6-1, with D possibly matching TRBD1 (6 bases). The ends were cut back, 3 bases at V and 0 bases at J, with 12 bases in the middle. CDR1 and CDR2 (germline): MNHNS, SASEGT. The CDR3 runs to 15 residues.

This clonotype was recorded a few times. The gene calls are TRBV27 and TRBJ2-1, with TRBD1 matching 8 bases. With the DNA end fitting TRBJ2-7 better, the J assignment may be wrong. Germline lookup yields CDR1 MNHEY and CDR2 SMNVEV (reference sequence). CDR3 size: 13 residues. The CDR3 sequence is CASSIQTGGEQYF. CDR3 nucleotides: TGTGCCAGCAGCATCCAAACAGGGGGCGAGCAGTACTTC.

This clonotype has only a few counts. The CDR3: CASSFAHSAYGYTF. The DNA of the CDR3 is TGTGCCAGCAGTTTCGCACACTCAGCCTATGGCTACACCTTC. This chain connects TRBV12-3 or TRBV12-4 to TRBJ1-2; no reliable D call. The CDR3 extends over 14 amino acids. V was trimmed by 3 bases and J by 4 bases, leaving 12 bases between them.

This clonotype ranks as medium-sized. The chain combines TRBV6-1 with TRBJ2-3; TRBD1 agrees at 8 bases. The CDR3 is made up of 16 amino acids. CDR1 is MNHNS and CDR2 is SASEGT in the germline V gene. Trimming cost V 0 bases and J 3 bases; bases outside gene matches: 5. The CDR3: CASSEAITGGTDTQYF. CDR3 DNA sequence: TGTGCCAGCAGTGAAGCGATAACAGGGGGGACAGATACGCAGTATTTT.

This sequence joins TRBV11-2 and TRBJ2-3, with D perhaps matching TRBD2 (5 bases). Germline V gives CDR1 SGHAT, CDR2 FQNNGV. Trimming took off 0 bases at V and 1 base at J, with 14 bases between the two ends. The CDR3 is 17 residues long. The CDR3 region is CASSLDGLPWGTDTQYF. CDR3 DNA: TGTGCCAGCAGCTTAGACGGACTTCCGTGGGGCACAGATACGCAGTATTTT.

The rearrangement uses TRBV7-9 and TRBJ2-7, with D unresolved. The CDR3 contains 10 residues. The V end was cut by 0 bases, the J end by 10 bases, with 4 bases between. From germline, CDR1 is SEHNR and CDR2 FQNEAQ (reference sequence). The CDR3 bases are TGTGCCAGCAGCTTAGCCCCCCAGTACTTC. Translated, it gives CASSLAPQYF.

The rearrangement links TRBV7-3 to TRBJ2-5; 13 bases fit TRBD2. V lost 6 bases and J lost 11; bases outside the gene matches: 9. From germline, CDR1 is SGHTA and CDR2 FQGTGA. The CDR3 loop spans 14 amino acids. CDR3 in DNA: TGTGCCAGCAGACTAGCGGGAGGGAACAATGAGCAGTACTTC. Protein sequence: CASRLAGGNNEQYF.

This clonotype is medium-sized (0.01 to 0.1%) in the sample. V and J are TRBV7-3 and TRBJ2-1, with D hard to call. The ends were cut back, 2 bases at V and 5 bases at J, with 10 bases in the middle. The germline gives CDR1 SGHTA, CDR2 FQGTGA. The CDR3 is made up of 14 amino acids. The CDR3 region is CASSLYRAHNEQFF. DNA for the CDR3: TGTGCCAGCAGCTTATACAGAGCACACAATGAGCAGTTCTTC.

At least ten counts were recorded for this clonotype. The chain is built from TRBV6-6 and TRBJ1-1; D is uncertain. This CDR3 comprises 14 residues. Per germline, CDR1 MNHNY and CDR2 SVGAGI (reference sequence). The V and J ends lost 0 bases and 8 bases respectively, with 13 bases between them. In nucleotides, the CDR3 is TGTGCCAGCAGTTACTCGGCACCGACCATCGAAGCTTTCTTT. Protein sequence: CASSYSAPTIEAFF.

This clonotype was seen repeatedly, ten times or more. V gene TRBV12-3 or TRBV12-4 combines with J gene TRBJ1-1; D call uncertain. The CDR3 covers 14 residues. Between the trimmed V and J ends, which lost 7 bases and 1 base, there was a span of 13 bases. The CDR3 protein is CASTPSASNTEAFF. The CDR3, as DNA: TGTGCCAGCACTCCTTCAGCCTCGAACACTGAAGCTTTCTTT.

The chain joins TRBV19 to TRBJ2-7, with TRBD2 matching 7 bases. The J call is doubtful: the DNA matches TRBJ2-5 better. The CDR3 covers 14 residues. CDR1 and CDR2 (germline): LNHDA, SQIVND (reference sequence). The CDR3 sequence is CASSAVGGQETQYF. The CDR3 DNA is TGTGCCAGTAGTGCCGTGGGAGGGCAAGAGACCCAGTACTTC.

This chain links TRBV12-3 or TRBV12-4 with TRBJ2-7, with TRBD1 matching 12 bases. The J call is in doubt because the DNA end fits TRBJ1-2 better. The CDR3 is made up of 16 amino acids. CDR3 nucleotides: TGTGCCAGCAGTTTAATGGGACAGGGGGCGGGGGGCGGCTACACCTTC. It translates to CASSLMGQGAGGGYTF.

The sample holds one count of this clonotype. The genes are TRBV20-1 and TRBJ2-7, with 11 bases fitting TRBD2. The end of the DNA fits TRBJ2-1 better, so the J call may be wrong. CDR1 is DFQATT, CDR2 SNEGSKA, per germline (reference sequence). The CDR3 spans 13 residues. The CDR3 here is CSASSGGAKEQFF. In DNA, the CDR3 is TGCAGTGCGAGTAGCGGGGGGGCTAAGGAGCAGTTCTTC.

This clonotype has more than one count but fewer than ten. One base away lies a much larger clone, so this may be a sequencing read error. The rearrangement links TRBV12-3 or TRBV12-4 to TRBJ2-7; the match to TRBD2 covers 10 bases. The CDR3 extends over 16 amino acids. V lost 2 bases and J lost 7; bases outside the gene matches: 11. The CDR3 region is CASSLLLAGPYNEQYF. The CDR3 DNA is TGTGCCAGCAGTTTATTACTAGCGGGACCCTACAATGAGCAGTACTTC.

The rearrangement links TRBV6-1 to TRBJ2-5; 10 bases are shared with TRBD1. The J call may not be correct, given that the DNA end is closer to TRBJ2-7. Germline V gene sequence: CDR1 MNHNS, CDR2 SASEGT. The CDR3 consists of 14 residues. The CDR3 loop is CASRGTGVSYEQYF. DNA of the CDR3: TGTGCCAGCAGGGGGACAGGGGTTTCCTACGAGCAGTACTTC.

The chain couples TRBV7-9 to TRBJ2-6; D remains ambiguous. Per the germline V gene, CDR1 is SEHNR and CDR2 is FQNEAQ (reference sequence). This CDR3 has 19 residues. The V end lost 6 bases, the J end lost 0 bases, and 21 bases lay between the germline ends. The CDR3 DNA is TGTGCCAGCAGTCCCGCGACGGCCCTCTCGGGCTCTGGGGCCAACGTCCTGACTTTC. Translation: CASSPATALSGSGANVLTF. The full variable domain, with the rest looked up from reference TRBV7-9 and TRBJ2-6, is DTGVSQNPRHKITKRGQNVTFRCDPISEHNRLYWYRQTLGQGPEFLTYFQNEAQLEKSRLLSDRFSAERPKGSFSTLEIQRTEQGDSAMYLCASSPATALSGSGANVLTFGAGSRLTVL.

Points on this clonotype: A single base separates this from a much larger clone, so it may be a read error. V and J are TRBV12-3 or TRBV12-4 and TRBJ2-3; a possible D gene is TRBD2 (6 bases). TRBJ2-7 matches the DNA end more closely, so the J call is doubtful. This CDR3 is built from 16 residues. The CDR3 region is CASSLWGESSYNEQYF. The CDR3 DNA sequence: TGTGCCAGCAGTTTATGGGGGGAGAGCTCCTACAATGAGCAGTACTTC.

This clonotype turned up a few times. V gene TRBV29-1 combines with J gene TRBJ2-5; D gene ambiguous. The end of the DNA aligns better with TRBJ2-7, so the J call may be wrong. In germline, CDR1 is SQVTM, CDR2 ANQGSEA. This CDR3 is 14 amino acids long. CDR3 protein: CSVEWGSESYEQYF. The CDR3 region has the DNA TGCAGCGTTGAATGGGGTAGTGAGAGCTACGAGCAGTACTTC.

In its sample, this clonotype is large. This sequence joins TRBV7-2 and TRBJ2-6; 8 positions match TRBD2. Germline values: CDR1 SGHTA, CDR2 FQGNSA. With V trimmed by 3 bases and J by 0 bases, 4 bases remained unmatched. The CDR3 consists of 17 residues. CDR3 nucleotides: TGTGCCAGCAGCTTGGGGACTAGAAGCTCTGGGGCCAACGTCCTGACTTTC. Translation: CASSLGTRSSGANVLTF.

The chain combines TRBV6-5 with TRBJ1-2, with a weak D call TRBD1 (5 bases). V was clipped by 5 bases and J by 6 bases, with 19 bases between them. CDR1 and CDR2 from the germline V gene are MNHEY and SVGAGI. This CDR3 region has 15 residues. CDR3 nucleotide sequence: TGTGCCAGCAGTGATCGTTGGCAGGGTTTCGATGGCTACACCTTC. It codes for CASSDRWQGFDGYTF.

CDR3 protein: CASSPGRMSGTDTQYF. CDR3 bases: TGTGCCAGCAGCCCCGGGCGTATGAGCGGCACAGATACGCAGTACTTC. V is TRBV7-6 and J is TRBJ2-3, with D possibly matching TRBD2 (5 bases). The J call is uncertain, as TRBJ2-7 better fits the DNA end. CDR1 SGHVS and CDR2 FNYEAQ come from the germline V gene. This CDR3 contains 16 residues.

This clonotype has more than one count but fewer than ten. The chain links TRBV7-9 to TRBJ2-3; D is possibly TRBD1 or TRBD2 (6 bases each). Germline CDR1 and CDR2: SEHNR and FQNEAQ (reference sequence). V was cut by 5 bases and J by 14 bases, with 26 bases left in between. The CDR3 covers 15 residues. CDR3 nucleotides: TGTGCCAGCAGCCCCCGAGGAGGGGGATCCGGGGAGCTGTATTTT. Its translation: CASSPRGGGSGELYF. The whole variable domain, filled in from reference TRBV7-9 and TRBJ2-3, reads DTGVSQNPRHKITKRGQNVTFRCDPISEHNRLYWYRQTLGQGPEFLTYFQNEAQLEKSRLLSDRFSAERPKGSFSTLEIQRTEQGDSAMYLCASSPRGGGSGELYFGPGTRLTVL.

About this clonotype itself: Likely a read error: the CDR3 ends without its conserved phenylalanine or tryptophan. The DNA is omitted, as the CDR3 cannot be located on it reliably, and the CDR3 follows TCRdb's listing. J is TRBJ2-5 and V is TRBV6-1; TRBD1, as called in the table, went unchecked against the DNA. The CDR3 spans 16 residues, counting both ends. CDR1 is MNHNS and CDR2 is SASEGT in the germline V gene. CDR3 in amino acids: CASSSRDRNYGYTFGS.

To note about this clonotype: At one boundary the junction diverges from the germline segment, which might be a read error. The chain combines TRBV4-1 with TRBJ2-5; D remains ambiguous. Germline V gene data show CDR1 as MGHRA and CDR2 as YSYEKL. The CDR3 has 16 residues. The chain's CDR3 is CASSQDVRSFNEKLYF. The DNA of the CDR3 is TGCGCCAGCAGCCAAGATGTCCGAAGCTTTAATGAAAAACTGTATTTT.

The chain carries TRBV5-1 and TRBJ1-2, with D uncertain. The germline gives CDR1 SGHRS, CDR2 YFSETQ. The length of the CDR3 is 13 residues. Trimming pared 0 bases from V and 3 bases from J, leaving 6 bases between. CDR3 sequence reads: CASSLDSYYGYTF. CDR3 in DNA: TGCGCCAGCAGCTTGGACAGCTACTATGGCTACACCTTC.